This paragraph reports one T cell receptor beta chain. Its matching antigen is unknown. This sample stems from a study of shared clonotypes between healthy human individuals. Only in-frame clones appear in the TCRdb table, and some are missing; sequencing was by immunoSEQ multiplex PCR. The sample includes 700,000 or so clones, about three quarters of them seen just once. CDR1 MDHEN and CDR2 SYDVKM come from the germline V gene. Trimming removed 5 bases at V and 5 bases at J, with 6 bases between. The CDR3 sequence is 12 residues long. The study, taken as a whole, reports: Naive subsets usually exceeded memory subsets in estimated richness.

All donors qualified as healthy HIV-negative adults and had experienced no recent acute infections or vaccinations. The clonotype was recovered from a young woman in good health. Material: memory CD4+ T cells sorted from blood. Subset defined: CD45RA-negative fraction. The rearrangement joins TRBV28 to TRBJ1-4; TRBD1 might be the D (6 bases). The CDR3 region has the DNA TGTGCCAGCAGTGGGGGCAATGAAAAACTGTTTTTT. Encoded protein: CASSGGNEKLFF.